These T cell receptor beta chains were read from a single sample in a study of post-analysis software for immune sequencing data. TCRdb itself ran the PCR reads through MiXCR, one entry per CDR3 protein. The sample carries 750,000 to 950,000 distinct CDR3 sequences, roughly 50% recorded once. The material sequenced was blood. The receptors were gathered from a girl between 5 and 17 years old with multiple sclerosis. CDR3s include the opening cysteine and the closing phenylalanine or tryptophan. Each record gives: V gene, clone size, D gene, J gene, CDR3 protein, CDR3 DNA. D genes are given only for firm matches. Some rows mark clone size as missing; the rest say once, few, many or name a class of expanded clone.

V: TRBV10-3
size: few
D: TRBD1
J: TRBJ2-7
CDR3: CAISAQGEGYEQYF
DNA: TGTGCCATCAGTGCACAGGGGGAAGGGTACGAGCAGTACTTC

V: TRBV5-1
size: few
D: NA
J: TRBJ2-3
CDR3: CASSLGGVGDTQYF
DNA: TGCGCCAGCAGCTTGGGGGGCGTCGGTGATACGCAGTATTTT

V: TRBV4-1
size: NA
D: TRBD2
J: TRBJ2-5
CDR3: CASSQSLAGGTIQETQYF
DNA: TGCGCCAGCAGCCAATCACTAGCGGGGGGTACGATACAAGAGACCCAGTACTTC

V: TRBV20-1
size: few
D: NA
J: TRBJ2-1
CDR3: CSARQGFVNEQFF
DNA: TGCAGTGCTAGACAGGGGTTCGTCAATGAGCAGTTCTTC

V: TRBV12-3/TRBV12-4
size: NA
D: NA
J: TRBJ2-6
CDR3: CASSLEPGANVLTF
DNA: TGTGCCAGCAGCTTGGAACCTGGGGCCAACGTCCTGACTTTC

V: TRBV20-1
size: few
D: TRBD2
J: TRBJ2-5
CDR3: CSARTSGGSEETQYF
DNA: TGCAGTGCTAGGACTAGCGGGGGGTCTGAAGAGACCCAGTACTTC

V: TRBV29-1
size: NA
D: NA
J: TRBJ2-5
CDR3: CSADLRGAEETRYF
DNA: TGCAGCGCAGACCTACGAGGGGCGGAAGAGACCCGGTACTTC

V: TRBV7-2
size: few
D: TRBD2
J: TRBJ2-5
CDR3: CASSLAVQRGEETQYF
DNA: TGTGCCAGCAGCTTAGCGGTTCAGCGGGGGGAAGAGACCCAGTACTTC

V: TRBV7-9
size: NA
D: TRBD1
J: TRBJ1-2
CDR3: CASRLGQGLSGYTF
DNA: TGTGCCAGCAGATTGGGACAGGGGTTGAGTGGCTACACCTTC

V: TRBV29-1
size: NA
D: NA
J: TRBJ1-2
CDR3: CGVVGPRYGYTF
DNA: TGCGGCGTTGTGGGTCCTAGGTATGGCTACACCTTC

V: TRBV5-1
size: NA
D: TRBD1
J: TRBJ2-5
CDR3: CASSTRTGGVETQYF
DNA: TGCGCCAGCAGCACAAGGACAGGGGGCGTAGAGACCCAGTACTTC

V: TRBV6-5
size: few
D: TRBD1
J: TRBJ2-1
CDR3: CASSSTGTGHEQFF
DNA: TGTGCCAGCAGTTCCACCGGGACAGGGCATGAGCAGTTCTTC

V: TRBV5-1
size: NA
D: NA
J: TRBJ2-5
CDR3: CASQRTLDMRQETQYF
DNA: TGCGCCAGCCAACGAACTCTCGACATGAGACAAGAGACCCAGTACTTC

V: TRBV7-9
size: NA
D: NA
J: TRBJ2-7
CDR3: CASSHTPQGSEQYF
DNA: TGTGCCAGCAGCCATACCCCCCAGGGAAGCGAGCAGTACTTC

V: TRBV7-9
size: NA
D: TRBD1
J: TRBJ1-5
CDR3: CASSLATGGKYNQPQHF
DNA: TGTGCCAGCAGCTTAGCCACAGGGGGAAAGTACAATCAGCCCCAGCATTTT

V: TRBV10-3
size: NA
D: TRBD2
J: TRBJ2-1
CDR3: CAISDPGLDDEQFF
DNA: TGTGCCATCAGTGACCCGGGACTAGATGATGAGCAGTTCTTC

V: TRBV11-2
size: NA
D: TRBD2
J: TRBJ2-5
CDR3: CASSKGTGTGEGLAGLERETQYF
DNA: TGTGCCAGCAGCAAGGGCACCGGGACAGGGGAGGGACTAGCGGGTCTTGAGAGGGAGACCCAGTACTTC

V: TRBV6-2/TRBV6-3
size: few
D: NA
J: TRBJ1-2
CDR3: CASSYPDGFYGYTF
DNA: TGTGCCAGCAGTTACCCGGACGGTTTTTATGGCTACACCTTC

V: TRBV5-1
size: NA
D: NA
J: TRBJ2-5
CDR3: CASSTGTVYQETQYF
DNA: TGCGCCAGCAGCACCGGGACGGTGTACCAAGAGACCCAGTACTTC

V: TRBV6-5
size: few
D: TRBD1
J: TRBJ1-1
CDR3: CASTETGKNTEAFF
DNA: TGTGCCAGCACCGAGACAGGGAAGAACACTGAAGCTTTCTTT

V: TRBV9
size: NA
D: TRBD1
J: TRBJ2-7
CDR3: CASSFSGTGNSYEQYF
DNA: TGTGCCAGCAGCTTCTCCGGGACAGGGAACTCCTACGAGCAGTACTTC

V: TRBV5-1
size: NA
D: NA
J: TRBJ1-1
CDR3: CASSFRDKSEAFF
DNA: TGCGCCAGCAGCTTCCGGGACAAATCTGAAGCTTTCTTT

V: TRBV12-3/TRBV12-4
size: NA
D: NA
J: TRBJ2-1
CDR3: CASNKDSVYNEQFF
DNA: TGTGCCAGCAACAAGGACAGCGTCTACAATGAGCAGTTCTTC

V: TRBV12-3/TRBV12-4
size: NA
D: NA
J: TRBJ1-1
CDR3: CASSFKAVTNTEAFF
DNA: TGTGCCAGCAGTTTTAAGGCAGTGACGAACACTGAAGCTTTCTTT

V: TRBV14
size: NA
D: NA
J: TRBJ2-1
CDR3: CASTQGSGLYNEQFF
DNA: TGTGCCAGCACCCAAGGGTCGGGGCTGTACAATGAGCAGTTCTTC

V: TRBV5-1
size: NA
D: NA
J: TRBJ2-2
CDR3: CASSLGQATGELFF
DNA: TGCGCCAGCAGCTTGGGGCAGGCCACCGGGGAGCTGTTTTTT

V: TRBV5-1
size: NA
D: NA
J: TRBJ1-4
CDR3: CASSFGTVGEKLFF
DNA: TGCGCCAGCAGCTTCGGGACCGTAGGGGAAAAACTGTTTTTT

V: TRBV7-7
size: NA
D: NA
J: TRBJ1-1
CDR3: CASSLDGPNTEAFF
DNA: TGTGCTAGCAGCTTAGATGGGCCGAACACTGAAGCTTTCTTT

V: TRBV7-8
size: few
D: TRBD2
J: TRBJ2-5
CDR3: CASSALPSAGVQETQYF
DNA: TGTGCCAGCAGTGCCCTCCCATCGGCGGGGGTTCAAGAGACCCAGTACTTC

V: TRBV5-1
size: once
D: TRBD1
J: TRBJ1-1
CDR3: CATKPGQVMNTEAFF
DNA: TGCGCCACCAAACCAGGACAGGTCATGAACACTGAAGCTTTCTTT

V: TRBV15
size: few
D: NA
J: TRBJ2-7
CDR3: CATSRDETGTTYEQYF
DNA: TGTGCCACCAGCAGAGATGAAACGGGGACGACCTACGAGCAGTACTTC

V: TRBV6-4
size: NA
D: TRBD2
J: TRBJ2-7
CDR3: CASSVWLAGGNLTYEQYF
DNA: TGTGCCAGCAGTGTTTGGCTAGCGGGGGGCAACCTCACCTACGAGCAGTACTTC

V: TRBV6-6
size: NA
D: TRBD1
J: TRBJ1-5
CDR3: CASSYSGTGAFHQPQHF
DNA: TGTGCCAGCAGTTACTCTGGGACAGGGGCTTTTCATCAGCCCCAGCATTTT

V: TRBV6-5
size: NA
D: NA
J: TRBJ2-1
CDR3: CASGTGTAYNEQFF
DNA: TGTGCCAGCGGAACCGGGACGGCTTACAATGAGCAGTTCTTC

V: TRBV5-6
size: NA
D: TRBD2
J: TRBJ2-3
CDR3: CASSLGSRGTDTQYF
DNA: TGTGCCAGCAGCTTGGGGTCGCGGGGGACAGATACGCAGTATTTT

V: TRBV15
size: NA
D: NA
J: TRBJ1-5
CDR3: CATTRGDNQPQHF
DNA: TGTGCCACCACGAGGGGCGACAATCAGCCCCAGCATTTT

V: TRBV5-1
size: NA
D: TRBD1
J: TRBJ2-5
CDR3: CASSIQTGMSGETQYF
DNA: TGCGCCAGCAGCATTCAGACAGGGATGAGCGGAGAGACCCAGTACTTC

V: TRBV4-2
size: once
D: TRBD2
J: TRBJ2-7
CDR3: CASSQLPGSSGREWEEGWSYEQYF
DNA: TGTGCCAGCAGCCAACTGCCGGGTTCCAGCGGGAGAGAATGGGAGGAAGGGTGGTCCTACGAGCAGTACTTC

V: TRBV4-2
size: NA
D: NA
J: TRBJ2-7
CDR3: CASSQERGGNTYEQYF
DNA: TGTGCCAGCAGCCAGGAAAGAGGCGGAAACACCTACGAGCAGTACTTC

V: TRBV12-3/TRBV12-4
size: NA
D: NA
J: TRBJ2-1
CDR3: CASSRDINSVNEQFF
DNA: TGTGCCAGCAGCCGAGACATAAATAGTGTTAATGAGCAGTTCTTC

V: TRBV4-1
size: NA
D: NA
J: TRBJ2-5
CDR3: CASSQDGATQYF
DNA: TGCGCCAGCAGCCAAGACGGGGCGACCCAGTACTTC

V: TRBV11-3
size: NA
D: TRBD2
J: TRBJ2-1
CDR3: CASSLDPGASGEYNEQFF
DNA: TGTGCCAGCAGCTTAGATCCGGGGGCTAGCGGGGAGTACAATGAGCAGTTCTTC

V: TRBV7-3
size: NA
D: NA
J: TRBJ2-1
CDR3: CASSLGDGSVYNEQFF
DNA: TGTGCCAGCAGCTTAGGGGACGGGTCAGTATACAATGAGCAGTTCTTC

V: TRBV3-1
size: NA
D: NA
J: TRBJ2-6
CDR3: CASSPYSSGANVLTF
DNA: TGTGCCAGCAGCCCCTATAGCTCTGGGGCCAACGTCCTGACTTTC